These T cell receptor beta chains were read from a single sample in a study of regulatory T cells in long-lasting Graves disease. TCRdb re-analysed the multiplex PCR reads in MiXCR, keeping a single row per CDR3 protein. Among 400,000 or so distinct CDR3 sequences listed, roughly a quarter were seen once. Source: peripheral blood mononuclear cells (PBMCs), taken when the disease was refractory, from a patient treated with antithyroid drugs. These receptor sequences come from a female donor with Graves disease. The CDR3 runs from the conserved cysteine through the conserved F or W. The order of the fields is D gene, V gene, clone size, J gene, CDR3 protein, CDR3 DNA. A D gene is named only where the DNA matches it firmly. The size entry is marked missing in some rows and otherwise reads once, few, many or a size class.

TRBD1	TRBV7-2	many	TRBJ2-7	CASSYYRGETYEQYF	TGTGCCAGCAGCTATTACAGGGGAGAGACCTACGAGCAGTACTTC
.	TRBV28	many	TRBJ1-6	CASRWGRVDSPLHF	TGTGCCAGCAGGTGGGGCAGGGTCGATTCACCCCTCCACTTT
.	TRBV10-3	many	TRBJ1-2	CAISERRTDHYGYTF	TGTGCCATCAGTGAGCGACGGACCGACCACTATGGCTACACCTTC
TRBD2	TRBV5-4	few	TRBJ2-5	CASSPGLAGEVGETQYF	TGTGCCAGCAGCCCAGGACTAGCGGGAGAAGTGGGAGAGACCCAGTACTTC
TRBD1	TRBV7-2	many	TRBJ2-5	CASSLGRDRVQETQYF	TGTGCCAGCAGCTTAGGCAGGGACAGGGTCCAAGAGACCCAGTACTTC
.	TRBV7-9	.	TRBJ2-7	CASSFFGGQEQYF	TGTGCCAGCAGTTTTTTCGGGGGGCAGGAGCAGTACTTC
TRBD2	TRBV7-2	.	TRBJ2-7	CASSLATGLATEQYF	TGTGCCAGCAGCTTAGCTACGGGACTAGCGACAGAGCAGTACTTC
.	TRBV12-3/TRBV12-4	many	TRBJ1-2	CASTPGRVNYGYTF	TGTGCCAGCACCCCCGGCAGGGTAAACTATGGCTACACCTTC
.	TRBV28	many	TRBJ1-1	CASSFEGDTEAFF	TGTGCCAGCAGTTTTGAAGGGGACACTGAAGCTTTCTTT
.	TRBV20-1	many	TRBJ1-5	CSARVYGGPQHF	TGCAGTGCTAGAGTATACGGAGGTCCCCAGCATTTT
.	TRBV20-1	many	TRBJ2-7	CSATSLGPEQYF	TGCAGTGCCACGTCCCTAGGTCCCGAGCAGTACTTC
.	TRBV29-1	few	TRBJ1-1	CSVASGGEGTEAFF	TGCAGCGTCGCCAGTGGGGGCGAAGGCACTGAAGCTTTCTTT
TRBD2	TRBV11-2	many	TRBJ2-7	CASSFLAVSYEQYF	TGTGCCAGCAGCTTCCTAGCGGTGTCCTACGAGCAGTACTTC
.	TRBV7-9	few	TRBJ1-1	CASSLKTETEAFF	TGTGCCAGCAGCCTAAAGACAGAAACTGAAGCTTTCTTT
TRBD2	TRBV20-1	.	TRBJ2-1	CSARGGLAGGPGEQFF	TGCAGTGCTAGAGGGGGCCTAGCGGGAGGGCCAGGTGAGCAGTTCTTC
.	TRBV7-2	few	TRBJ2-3	CASSFGGGSRDTQYF	TGTGCCAGCAGCTTTGGGGGAGGCTCCAGAGATACGCAGTATTTT
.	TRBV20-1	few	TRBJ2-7	CSARPVSGRSYEQYF	TGCAGTGCTAGACCAGTGTCGGGACGCTCCTACGAGCAGTACTTC
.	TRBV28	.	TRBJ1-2	CASRRTENYGYTF	TGTGCCAGCAGGAGGACAGAGAACTATGGCTACACCTTC
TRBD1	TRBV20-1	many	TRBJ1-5	CGNRGSNQPQHF	TGCGGTAACAGGGGAAGCAATCAGCCCCAGCATTTT
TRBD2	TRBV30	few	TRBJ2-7	CACTTGTSGTYEQYF	TGTGCCTGTACTACCGGGACTAGCGGAACCTACGAGCAGTACTTC
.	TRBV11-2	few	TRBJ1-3	CASSSGTDGNTIYF	TGTGCCAGCAGCTCAGGGACGGATGGAAACACCATATATTTT
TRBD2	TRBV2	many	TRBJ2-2	CASSAGTSGKAQPNTGELFF	TGTGCCAGCAGCGCCGGGACTAGCGGGAAGGCCCAACCGAACACCGGGGAGCTGTTTTTT
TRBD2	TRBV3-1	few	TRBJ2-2	CASRPGTSVGELFF	TGTGCCAGCAGACCCGGGACTAGCGTCGGGGAGCTGTTTTTT
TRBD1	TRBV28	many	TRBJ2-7	CASSKGGWTGTYEQYF	TGTGCCAGCAGCAAGGGGGGCTGGACAGGGACTTACGAGCAGTACTTC